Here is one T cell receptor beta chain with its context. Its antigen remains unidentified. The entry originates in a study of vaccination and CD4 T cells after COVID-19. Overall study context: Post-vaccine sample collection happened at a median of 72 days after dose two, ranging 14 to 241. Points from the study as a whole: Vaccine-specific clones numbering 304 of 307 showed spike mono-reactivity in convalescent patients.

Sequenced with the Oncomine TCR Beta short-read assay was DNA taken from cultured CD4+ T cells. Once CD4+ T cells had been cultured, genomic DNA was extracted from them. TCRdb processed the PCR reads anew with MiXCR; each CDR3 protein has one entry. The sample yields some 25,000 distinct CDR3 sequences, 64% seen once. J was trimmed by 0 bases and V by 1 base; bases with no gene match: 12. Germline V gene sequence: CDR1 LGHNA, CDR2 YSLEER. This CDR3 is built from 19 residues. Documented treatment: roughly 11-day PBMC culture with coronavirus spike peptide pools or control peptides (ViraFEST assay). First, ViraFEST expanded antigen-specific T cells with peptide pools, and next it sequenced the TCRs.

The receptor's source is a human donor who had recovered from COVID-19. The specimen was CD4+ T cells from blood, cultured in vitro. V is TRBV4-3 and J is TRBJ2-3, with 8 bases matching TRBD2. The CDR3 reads CASSQGILWREESTDTQYF. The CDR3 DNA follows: TGCGCCAGCAGCCAAGGCATTTTATGGCGGGAGGAAAGCACAGATACGCAGTATTTT.